One and the same sample provided the 21 T cell receptor beta chains below, sequenced in a study of Ad26.COV2.S vaccination and SARS-CoV-2 variants. Here immunoSEQ multiplex PCR was the method, and the copy in TCRdb shows in-frame clones only, minus some. In the table there are 450,000 to 550,000 clones, 89% of which are singletons. Treatment indicated: roughly 19 received Ad26.COV2.S at low or high dose, single or two shots; a few received placebo; per-sample allocation not given. Samples were taken on day 63 after the first vaccine or placebo injection. The specimen comprised peripheral blood, sampled in a trial of Ad26.COV2.S vaccine versus placebo. The origin of the receptors is a person aged 18 to 59 who received the Ad26.COV2.S COVID-19 vaccine or a placebo.

The chain uses TRBV6-5 and TRBJ2-1; D is possibly TRBD1 or TRBD2 (5 bases each). This CDR3 has 15 amino acids. Trimming removed 6 bases at V and 3 bases at J, with 15 bases between. The germline gives CDR1 MNHEY, CDR2 SVGAGI. The CDR3 reads CASRIQEASYNEQFF. Here the CDR3 DNA reads TGTGCCAGCAGAATACAGGAGGCCAGCTACAATGAGCAGTTCTTC.

V gene TRBV5-3 combines with J gene TRBJ2-2, with D unresolved. TRBV5-3 is designated an ORF whose function remains uncertain. Between the trimmed V and J ends, which lost 0 bases and 6 bases, there was a span of 9 bases. This CDR3 is built from 14 residues. Here the CDR3 reads CARSLGHSPGELFF. For the CDR3, the DNA is TGTGCCAGAAGCTTGGGACATTCTCCCGGGGAGCTGTTTTTT.

The J gene is TRBJ2-1, the V gene TRBV3-1 (or the pseudogene TRBV3-2), with a weak D call TRBD1 (6 bases). Per the germline V gene, CDR1 is LGHDT and CDR2 is YNNKEL (reference sequence). V lost 2 bases to trimming and J lost 0 bases, with 11 bases between them. This CDR3 contains 16 residues. The CDR3 spells CASSQNWGHSYNEQFF. CDR3 sequence (DNA): TGTGCCAGCAGCCAAAATTGGGGGCACTCCTACAATGAGCAGTTCTTC.

The chain couples TRBV28 to TRBJ1-2; 7 nucleotides align to TRBD1. This CDR3 has 18 amino acids. V lost 6 bases to trimming and J lost 9 bases; unmatched junction nucleotides: 25. The germline V gene encodes CDR1 MDHEN and CDR2 SYDVKM. The CDR3: CASRLIYSDRSESMRYTF. In DNA, the CDR3 is TGTGCCAGCAGACTAATATATTCGGACAGGTCAGAATCTATGCGCTACACCTTC.

This sequence joins TRBV5-1 and TRBJ2-5; possibly TRBD2 for D (5 bases). The CDR3 spans 15 residues. Germline CDR1 and CDR2: SGHRS and YFSETQ. Trimming stripped 4 bases from V and 4 bases from J, with 17 bases between. The CDR3 region has the DNA TGCGCCAGCAGCCTTTACAACAAAGGGAGAGAGACCCAGTACTTC. This gives the protein CASSLYNKGRETQYF.

The genes are TRBV6-2 or TRBV6-3 and TRBJ1-2; TRBD1 agrees at 7 bases. The CDR3 extends over 20 amino acids. With V trimmed by 0 bases and J by 2 bases, 18 bases remained unmatched. CDR1 is MNHEY, CDR2 SVGEGT, per germline. The CDR3 DNA reads TGTGCCAGCAGTTACTCTTTTCGGTTGGACAGGAGGAATCTAAACTATGGCTACACCTTC. Encoded protein: CASSYSFRLDRRNLNYGYTF.

In this sample, this clone turned up once. V and J are TRBV28 and TRBJ2-7; D is uncertain. The CDR3 has 13 amino acids. Trimming cost V 2 bases and J 3 bases, with 8 bases left between them. Per the germline V gene, CDR1 is MDHEN and CDR2 is SYDVKM. CDR3 region: CASSLVRHYEQYF. In DNA, the CDR3 is TGTGCCAGCAGTTTAGTTAGACACTACGAGCAGTACTTC.

The rearrangement links TRBV20-1 to TRBJ1-4; D is uncertain. Between the trimmed V and J ends, which lost 3 bases and 6 bases, there was a span of 8 bases. This CDR3 spans 12 amino acids. In germline, CDR1 is DFQATT, CDR2 SNEGSKA (reference sequence). The CDR3 is CSASRTHEKLFF. The CDR3 coding sequence is TGCAGTGCTAGTCGCACTCATGAAAAACTGTTTTTT.

The chain combines TRBV6-1 with TRBJ2-7; D gene unclear. This CDR3 has 15 amino acids. The V gene's germline CDR1 is MNHNS and CDR2 SASEGT. V was trimmed by 1 base and J by 0 bases, leaving 10 bases between them. This chain's CDR3 is CASSEDDLSSYEQYF. CDR3 nucleotides: TGTGCCAGCAGTGAAGATGACCTGAGCTCCTACGAGCAGTACTTC.

The genes are TRBV29-1 and TRBJ1-1; TRBD1 matches at 10 bases. CDR1 and CDR2 (germline): SQVTM, ANQGSEA. This CDR3 is 13 amino acids long. The J segment lost 4 bases and the V segment lost 1 base, leaving 0 bases of the junction unmatched. In DNA form, the CDR3 reads TGCAGCGTTGAAGGGACAGGGGGCACTGAAGCTTTCTTT. The encoded protein is CSVEGTGGTEAFF.

This chain links TRBV10-3 with TRBJ1-1, with 8 nucleotides matching TRBD1. V shed 4 bases, J shed 4 bases, and the junction held 5 bases outside the gene matches. Germline CDR1 and CDR2: ENHRY and SYGVKD. The CDR3 spans 14 residues. The chain's CDR3 is CAISGADRATEAFF. The CDR3 coding sequence is TGTGCCATCAGTGGAGCGGACAGGGCCACTGAAGCTTTCTTT.

The rearrangement joins TRBV4-1 to TRBJ2-7, with 8 bases that match TRBD2. The CDR3 has 14 amino acids. Germline-derived CDR1 and CDR2 are MGHRA and YSYEKL. V trimming: 10 bases; J trimming: 5 bases; junction bases outside the gene matches: 13. CDR3 loop: CATALREDSDEQYF. DNA for the CDR3: TGCGCCACCGCCTTGCGGGAGGATAGCGACGAGCAGTACTTC.

This chain links TRBV28 with TRBJ1-4, with D possibly matching TRBD1 (5 bases). V was trimmed by 2 bases and J by 1 base, leaving 8 bases between them. The germline CDR1 and CDR2 sequences are MDHEN and SYDVKM. The CDR3 spans 15 residues. CDR3: CASSLGGLTNEKLFF. CDR3 bases: TGTGCCAGCAGTTTAGGGGGACTAACTAATGAAAAACTGTTTTTT.

The chain employs TRBV4-1 and TRBJ2-2, with 7 bases that match TRBD2. The CDR3 has 14 residues. Germline CDR1 MGHRA, CDR2 YSYEKL. The trim removed 4 bases at V and 5 bases at J, leaving 4 bases unmatched. CDR3 in DNA: TGCGCCAGCAGCCTGCCGGGGGGTACCGGGGAGCTGTTTTTT. Translated: CASSLPGGTGELFF.

The V and J genes are TRBV9 and TRBJ2-7; D assignment may be TRBD1 or TRBD2 (5 bases each). CDR1 and CDR2 (germline): SGDLS, YYNGEE. V was pared by 0 bases and J by 4 bases, with 11 bases between. The CDR3 sequence is 14 residues long. For the CDR3, the DNA is TGTGCCAGCAGCGTAGGGGGGTTGTCGTACGAGCAGTACTTC. Translated, it gives CASSVGGLSYEQYF. The whole variable domain, filled in from reference TRBV9 and TRBJ2-7, reads DSGVTQTPKHLITATGQRVTLRCSPRSGDLSVYWYQQSLDQGLQFLIQYYNGEERAKGNILERFSAQQFPDLHSELNLSSLELGDSALYFCASSVGGLSYEQYFGPGTRLTVT.

The chain carries TRBV19 and TRBJ1-5; D is perhaps TRBD1 (5 bases). This CDR3 has 17 amino acids. V was shortened by 6 bases and J by 2 bases, with 20 bases between the two germline ends. Germline-derived CDR1 and CDR2 are LNHDA and SQIVND (reference sequence). CDR3 residues: CASRHTRGLDGNQPQHF. The CDR3 DNA sequence: TGTGCCAGTAGGCATACTAGGGGTTTAGACGGCAATCAGCCCCAGCATTTT.

V is TRBV2 and J is TRBJ1-5; the D gene is possibly TRBD1 (5 bases). V was clipped by 6 bases and J by 1 base, with 7 bases between them. This CDR3 spans 13 amino acids. Germline-derived CDR1 and CDR2 are SNHLY and FYNNEI. The CDR3 reads CASRRDSNQPQHF. CDR3 nucleotides: TGTGCCAGCAGGCGGGACAGCAATCAGCCCCAGCATTTT.

The CDR3 protein is CASSQDWGNLAGHEQFF. The CDR3 bases are TGTGCCAGCAGCCAAGATTGGGGGAACCTAGCGGGACATGAGCAGTTCTTC. The V gene is TRBV14, the J gene TRBJ2-1; TRBD2 agrees at 9 bases. The CDR3 is 17 amino acids. The J segment lost 8 bases and the V segment lost 0 bases, leaving 11 bases of the junction unmatched. The germline V gene has CDR1 SGHDN and CDR2 FVKESK.

The chain uses TRBV20-1 and TRBJ2-5; the D is unclear. Deletions cut 7 bases from V and 2 bases from J, with 8 bases between. From germline, CDR1 is DFQATT and CDR2 SNEGSKA (reference sequence). There are 11 residues in the CDR3. CDR3 loop: CSVADQETQYF. For the CDR3, the DNA is TGCAGTGTCGCAGATCAAGAGACCCAGTACTTC.

This chain uses TRBV12-3 or TRBV12-4 with TRBJ1-1, with D uncertain. Trimming took 8 bases from V and 6 from J, leaving 13 bases between them. CDR3 length equals 12 residues. For the CDR3, the DNA is TGTGCCAGCGTAAATACCCGCTCTGAAGCTTTCTTT. This translates into CASVNTRSEAFF.

V and J are TRBV6-5 and TRBJ1-1; tentative D call: TRBD1 (6 bases). V was cut by 4 bases and J by 3 bases, with 15 bases left in between. CDR3 length equals 15 residues. The germline V gene has CDR1 MNHEY and CDR2 SVGAGI. CDR3 nucleotides: TGTGCCAGCAGTTCTTACAGGGAAGGGGACACTGAAGCTTTCTTT. It is translated as CASSSYREGDTEAFF.